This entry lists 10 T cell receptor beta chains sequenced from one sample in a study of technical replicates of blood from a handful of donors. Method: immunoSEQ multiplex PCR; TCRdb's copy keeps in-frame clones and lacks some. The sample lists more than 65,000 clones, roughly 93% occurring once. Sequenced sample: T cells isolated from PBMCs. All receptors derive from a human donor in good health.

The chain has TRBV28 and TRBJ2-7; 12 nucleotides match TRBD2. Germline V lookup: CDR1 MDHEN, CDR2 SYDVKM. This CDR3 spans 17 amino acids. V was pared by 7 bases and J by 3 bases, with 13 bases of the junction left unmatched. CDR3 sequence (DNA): TGTGCCAGCACCCGGACTAGCGGGATTGTGGGCGGCTACGAGCAGTACTTC. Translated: CASTRTSGIVGGYEQYF.

The CDR3 bases are TGTGCCAGCAGTTTGGGCCAGCATAATCAGCCCCAGCATTTT. Protein sequence: CASSLGQHNQPQHF. This sequence joins TRBV28 and TRBJ1-5, with D unresolved. V dropped 3 bases and J dropped 4 bases, with 10 bases sitting between them. The CDR3 is made up of 14 amino acids. Germline lookup yields CDR1 MDHEN and CDR2 SYDVKM.

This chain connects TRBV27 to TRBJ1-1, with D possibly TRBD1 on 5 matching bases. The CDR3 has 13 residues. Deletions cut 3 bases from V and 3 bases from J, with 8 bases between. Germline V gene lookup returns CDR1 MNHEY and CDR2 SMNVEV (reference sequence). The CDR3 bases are TGTGCCAGCAGTTTGGGGCAGTACACTGAAGCTTTCTTT. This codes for CASSLGQYTEAFF.

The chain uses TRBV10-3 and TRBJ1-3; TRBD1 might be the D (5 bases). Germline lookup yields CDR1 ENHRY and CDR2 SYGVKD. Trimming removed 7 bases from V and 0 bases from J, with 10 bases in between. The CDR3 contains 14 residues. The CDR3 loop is CAITRDSSGNTIYF. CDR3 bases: TGTGCCATCACAAGAGACAGCTCTGGAAACACCATATATTTT.

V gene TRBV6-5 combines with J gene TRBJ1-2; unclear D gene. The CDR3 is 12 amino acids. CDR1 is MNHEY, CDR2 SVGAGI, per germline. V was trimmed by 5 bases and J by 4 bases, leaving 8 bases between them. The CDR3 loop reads CASSEDCYGYTF. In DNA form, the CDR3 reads TGTGCCAGCAGTGAAGACTGCTATGGCTACACCTTC.

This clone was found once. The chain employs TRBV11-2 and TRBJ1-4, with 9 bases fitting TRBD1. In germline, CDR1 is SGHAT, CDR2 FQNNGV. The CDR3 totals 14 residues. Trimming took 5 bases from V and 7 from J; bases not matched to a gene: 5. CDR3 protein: CASSPGTGFEKLFF. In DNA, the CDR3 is TGTGCCAGCAGCCCCGGGACAGGGTTTGAAAAACTGTTTTTT.

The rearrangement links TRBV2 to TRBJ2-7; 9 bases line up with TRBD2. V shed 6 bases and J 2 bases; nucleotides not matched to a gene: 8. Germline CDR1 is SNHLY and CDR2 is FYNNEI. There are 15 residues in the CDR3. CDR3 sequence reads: CASRRGREGPYEQYF. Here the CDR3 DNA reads TGTGCCAGCAGACGAGGGCGGGAGGGCCCCTACGAGCAGTACTTC.

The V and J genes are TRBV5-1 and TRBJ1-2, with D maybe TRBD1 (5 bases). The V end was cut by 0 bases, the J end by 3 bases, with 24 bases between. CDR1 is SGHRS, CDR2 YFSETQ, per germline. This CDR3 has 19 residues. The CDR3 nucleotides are TGCGCCAGCAGCTTGGGGGGTGCCGACAGCTGGGGTCCTGACTATGGCTACACCTTC. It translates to CASSLGGADSWGPDYGYTF.

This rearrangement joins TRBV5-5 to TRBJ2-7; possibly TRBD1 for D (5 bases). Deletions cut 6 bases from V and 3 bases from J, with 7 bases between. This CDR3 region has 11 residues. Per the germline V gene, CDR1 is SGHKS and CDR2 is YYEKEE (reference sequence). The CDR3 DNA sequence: TGTGCCAGCACCAGGGTCTACGAGCAGTACTTC. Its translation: CASTRVYEQYF.

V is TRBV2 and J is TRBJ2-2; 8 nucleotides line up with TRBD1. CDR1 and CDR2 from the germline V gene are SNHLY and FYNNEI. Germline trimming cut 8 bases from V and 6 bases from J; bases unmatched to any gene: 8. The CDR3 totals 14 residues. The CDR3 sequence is CASLDRGRAGELFF. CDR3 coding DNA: TGTGCCAGCTTAGACAGGGGTAGAGCCGGGGAGCTGTTTTTT.